The present entry profiles one TCR beta chain with its context. This receptor's antigen is unknown. The record has no base qualities; no much larger clone is one base away. The receptor library was made with the immunoSEQ multiplex PCR assay. For the multiplex PCR, a mixture combining 60 forward primers for TCR Vbeta segments and 13 reverse primers for TCR Jbeta segments was used. Amplification of the CDR3 region of rearranged TCR beta genes was performed with a multiplex PCR assay on genomic DNA. On the Illumina HiSeq System, the amplified TCR beta libraries were sequenced as 87-base-pair reads. Per the original workflow: A later analysis tallied tens of millions of unique TCR beta chains across the 666 repertoires, and around 9.9 million of those chains were shared by two or more donors. A nearest-neighbor algorithm error-corrected the raw reads and collapsed the reads into unique sequences, merging closely related sequences to remove PCR and sequencing errors. To assign V, D and J gene segments, CDR3 sequences were aligned to IMGT reference sequences. For a sequence to be retained, a match of at least six nucleotides to both a V gene segment and a J gene segment was required. A rearrangement was called productive if the CDR3 had no stop codons and remained in frame with V and J, and every other rearrangement was called non-productive. CDR3 was defined by IMGT convention, running from the second conserved V-encoded cysteine to the conserved J-encoded phenylalanine. The earlier analysis of about 560 of the donors excluded any sequence lacking an unambiguous match to a single V gene segment. An earlier analysis of approximately 590 of the donors called V segments functional above 56.7% productive rearrangements and segregating when the between-donor standard deviation exceeded 5%. A statistical classification framework was built for diagnosing cytomegalovirus status from the catalog of TCR beta chain sequences. V and J gene assignment, in a later analysis, came from comparing TCR nucleotide sequences with IMGT/GENE-DB human TR gene sequences. A later analysis assigned CDR3 sequences and most-parsimonious VDJ recombination scenarios with the TCRdist pipeline. In a later analysis, every TCR beta chain was defined by the combination of its CDR3 amino acid sequence and its V-gene family, and reads without a unique V-gene family were dropped. A later analysis removed 550 to 700 highly shared, low-generation-probability nucleotide sequences to deal with suspected cross-contamination and a sequencing artifact. In a later analysis, a clonal expansion index was calculated for each public chain from normalized within-repertoire ranks of inferred template counts. In a later analysis, generation probabilities were computed with a VDJ recombination model fitted to out-of-frame rearrangements, and the resulting probabilities were checked against IGoR. In a later analysis, hypergeometric tests were used to score TCR-TCR, TCR-HLA and TCR-CMV co-occurrence, with a repertoire-size bias correction applied to TCR pairs. To estimate false discovery rates, a later analysis permuted the HLA or CMV assignments 20 times. In a later analysis, co-occurring TCRs were grouped with DBSCAN, and TCRdist sequence similarity was added when clustering was performed within HLA-allele-positive subsets. Repertoires with fewer than 30,000 or more than 120,000 public chains, plus five repertoires with anomalous nucleotide sharing, were excluded from co-occurrence clustering. TCRdb retrieved this table from immuneACCESS and kept in-frame rearrangements only. Not all clones are present; in checked studies, unresolved V genes account for under half, and no reason is known for the remainder. The V and J calls and clone size are taken from that table; D and trimming were inferred from the DNA. The sample has approximately 170,000 clones on record, around 65% of them singletons. About 2.5% of the sample lies in the top ten.

This record comes from a study of cytomegalovirus exposure and HLA in healthy donors (dated by TCRdb to about 2017). In terms of the full investigation: In an earlier analysis of under 750 of the donors, less than 350 Gb of sequence data and approximately 100 million unique TCR beta sequences from 150 million to 200 million T cells were reported. Rather than drawing on any new phenotypic data, the later analysis identified candidate immune exposures from TCR beta sequences and the way those sequences occurred across donors. Among about 400 genotyped donors of the cohort, an average of approximately 200,000 unique TCR beta nucleotide sequences was sequenced per donor, of which about 18% were non-productive. An early release covering more than 500 HLA-typed donors comprised about 300 gigabases of sequencing data and roughly 86 million unique TCR sequences. The aim of the study was to test whether cataloging public T cell receptors could identify signatures of past pathogen exposure. Along with the approximately 700-subject first cohort, a separate validation cohort of some 130 different subjects was used. Four or five DR-DQ haplotypes were handled as single units for association and clustering, since linkage in the cohort was strong. The study profiled the T cell repertoires of under 850 subjects by immunosequencing and related them to cytomegalovirus serostatus. To predict cytomegalovirus infection status, the study combined high-throughput TCR immunosequencing, statistical association of individual TCRs with disease status, and machine learning. To study patterns of TCR occurrence, a later analysis re-analyzed previously published TCR beta repertoires from 600 to 750 donors and added high-resolution HLA genotyping. A later genetic analysis took genome-wide SNP genotypes for about 65% of the 666 donors and used that subset as a discovery cohort. Both class I and class II loci were covered by HLA typing, at four-digit resolution. Of the roughly 430 genotyped donors, around 81% fell in the genetic ancestry cluster associated with self-reported Caucasian donors. Alongside the repertoire data, information on donor age, sex, ethnicity and CMV serostatus was compiled. Typing coverage differed by locus: A, B, C, DRB1 and DQB1 were typed in roughly 620-640 donors, DQA1 in about 500, DPA1 in around 610, and DPB1 in 400 to 490. An earlier analysis of 587 of the donors applied high-throughput TCR beta sequencing to assess whether each TCR beta V gene segment acted as functional or pseudogenic. All discovery cohort repertoires had been generated on a single sequencing platform.

In total, approximately 610 healthy bone marrow donors made up the cohort. All cohort members were sampled while nominally healthy, although unrecorded immune exposures were likely present. The donor was CMV seropositive and was included in the group of 250 to 350 seropositive cohort members. Each donor provided a peripheral blood sample, and peripheral blood mononuclear cells were used for TCR beta sequencing. Genomic DNA extraction from the blood cell samples was performed with the Qiagen DNeasy Blood Extraction Kit. The paper as a whole reports these results and caveats: According to a later analysis, most CMV-associated TCR beta chains appeared to be HLA-restricted, and the HLA associations seemed to be driven largely by CMV exposure. In a later analysis, HLA-associated TCR beta chains were found to be more clonally expanded and to have lower generation probabilities than equally common non-associated chains. A further reported finding was that TCR beta sequences accurately predicted the HLA-A and HLA-B alleles for most subjects in the first cohort. Presence/absence analyses assumed roughly uniform sequencing depth across donors, an assumption that may not hold. Because some donors lacked HLA typing at each locus, the association tests relied only on the typed subset. According to the authors, the approach could potentially be generalized to other disease states and immunological phenotypes. For the cohort, immune exposure information was limited to CMV serostatus. Strong co-occurrence of HLA alleles, especially DR and DQ, made assigning TCR associations to individual alleles difficult. In a later analysis, the rate of TCR association differed among HLA loci, with DRB1 alleles having the most associated TCRs and HLA-C alleles having the fewest. Some IMGT-functional V segments, including TRBV6-2 and TRBV6-3, could not be told apart with the 87-base-pair reads, so those segments were excluded. The study gave a list of about 170 TCR beta chains associated with cytomegalovirus. The cohort was sequenced for TCR beta chains only, and without alpha or paired-chain data the features that could be detected were limited. Compared with the 666-donor mean, donors in an Asian-associated ancestry cluster had fewer N-insertions in productive TCRs, according to a later genetic analysis. At a false discovery rate of 0.05, a later analysis linked roughly 17,000 TCR beta sequences to specific HLA alleles. Most TCR sequences were observed very rarely across donors, whereas some public TCRs were present in many individuals. V-gene and J-gene trimming of TCR beta chains was associated with a missense DCLRE1C variant in a later genetic analysis, and the association was replicated in an independent cohort. Roughly 17 rarely observed V segments, including chromosome 9 orphons, were excluded from the earlier analysis of 550 to 700 of the donors because counts were too low. In an earlier analysis of some 550 of the donors, most TCR beta V segments were observed in productive rearrangements about 87% or about 30% of the time, broadly matching IMGT annotations. In vitro tests confirmed that a few of the cytomegalovirus-associated TCR beta chains recognize cytomegalovirus antigens. In both the original and validation cohorts, the classifier was reported to diagnose cytomegalovirus status with high specificity and sensitivity. Several of the top co-occurrence clusters appeared to be linked to parvovirus B19, influenza, CMV and Epstein-Barr virus, according to a later analysis. A cluster of highly shared sequence variants was judged likely to represent a technical artifact of the sequencing pipeline. Correlated functional status among segregating V segments might reflect linkage disequilibrium, but an unknown experimental factor could not be ruled out.

Trimming removed 2 bases from V and 1 base from J; the gene matches leave 7 bases unexplained. The CDR3 holds 17 amino acids from the cysteine to the phenylalanine. Solely the CDR3 DNA is kept, with 51 bases framed from the first base. CDR1 and CDR2 were assigned from the germline V gene as SGDLS and YYNGEE. The sequence came from a woman aged 40 to 50 in good health and CMV-seropositive. Sequenced sample: PBMCs. The sequence links TRBV9 to TRBJ2-2, and 8 junction bases match TRBD1. The nucleotide sequence is TGTGCCAGCAGCGTTAGAGCCGGGACAGGGAACACCGGGGAGCTGTTTTTT. Its product reads: CASSVRAGTGNTGELFF.